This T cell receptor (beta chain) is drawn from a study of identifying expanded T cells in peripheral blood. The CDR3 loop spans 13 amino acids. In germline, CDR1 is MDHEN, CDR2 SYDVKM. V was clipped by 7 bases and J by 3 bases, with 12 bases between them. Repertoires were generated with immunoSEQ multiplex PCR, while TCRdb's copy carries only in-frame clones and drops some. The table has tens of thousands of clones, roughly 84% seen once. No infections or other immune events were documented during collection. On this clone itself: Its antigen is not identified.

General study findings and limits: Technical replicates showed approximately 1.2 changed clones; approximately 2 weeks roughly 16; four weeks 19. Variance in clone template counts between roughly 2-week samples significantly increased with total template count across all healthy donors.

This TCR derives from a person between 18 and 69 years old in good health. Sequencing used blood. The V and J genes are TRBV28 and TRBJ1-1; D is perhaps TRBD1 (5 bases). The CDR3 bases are TGTGCCAGCAACTTAGGGGCGGACACTGAAGCTTTCTTT. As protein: CASNLGADTEAFF.